These 27 T cell receptor beta chains were all obtained from the same sample, sequenced in a study of T cells in localized non-small cell lung cancer (dated by TCRdb to 2018 to 2021). Libraries came from the immunoSEQ multiplex PCR assay. TCRdb provides this immuneACCESS table in a form limited to in-frame rearrangements. Some clones are lacking; in checked studies, under half of them reflect an unresolved V gene, and why the rest are absent is not known. Within this sample are about 24,000 clones, with around 90% of them counted one time only. The ten biggest clones cover roughly 23% of the sample. Sequencing used peripheral blood, obtained before any cancer treatment. These TCRs come from a man aged 40 to 75 with stage I squamous cell lung carcinoma.

J is TRBJ2-7 and V is TRBV7-6, with D possibly matching TRBD2 (6 bases). This CDR3 region has 13 residues. Trimming took off 4 bases at V and 3 bases at J, with 10 bases between the two ends. CDR1 SGHVS and CDR2 FNYEAQ come from the germline V gene. The CDR3: CASSCGAYYEQYF. CDR3 nucleotide sequence: TGTGCCAGCAGCTGCGGGGCTTACTACGAGCAGTACTTC.

A remark on this clone: One junction end does not reproduce the germline sequence, and a read error may be involved. The chain couples TRBV4-3 to TRBJ2-7; 7 positions match TRBD1. This CDR3 spans 15 amino acids. CDR1 LGHNA and CDR2 YSLEER come from the germline V gene. The CDR3, as DNA: TGCACCAGCAGCCAAGACAGGGTAAGCTCCTACGAGCAGTACTTC. This gives the protein CTSSQDRVSSYEQYF.

The rearrangement uses TRBV19 and TRBJ2-1; D is ambiguous. CDR3 size: 16 residues. Trimming cost V 3 bases and J 0 bases, with 12 bases left between them. Germline assignment: CDR1 LNHDA and CDR2 SQIVND (reference sequence). The CDR3 region is CASSMLGFNSYNEQFF. The CDR3 DNA reads as TGTGCCAGTAGTATGCTAGGCTTCAACTCCTACAATGAGCAGTTCTTC.

The V gene is TRBV6-5, the J gene TRBJ2-7, with 7 bases identical to TRBD1. CDR1 and CDR2 from the germline V gene are MNHEY and SVGAGI. With 10 bases clipped from V and 7 bases from J, the junction kept 13 bases outside the gene matches. This CDR3 has 13 amino acids. The CDR3 sequence: CATEVGRGREQYF. For the CDR3, the DNA is TGTGCCACCGAGGTGGGCAGGGGGAGAGAGCAGTACTTC.

The chain combines TRBV30 with TRBJ1-3; D is ambiguous. Germline-derived CDR1 and CDR2 are GTSNPN and SVGIG (reference sequence). This CDR3 comprises 16 residues. The V end was cut by 0 bases, the J end by 11 bases, with 23 bases between. The CDR3, as DNA: TGTGCCTGGAGTGTCTCGGGCAGCGCACCGGAAACACCCATATATTTT. It codes for CAWSVSGSAPETPIYF.

This rearrangement joins TRBV6-5 to TRBJ1-6, with D tentatively TRBD1 (5 bases). Germline-derived CDR1 and CDR2 are MNHEY and SVGAGI. The CDR3 consists of 15 residues. V was shortened by 4 bases and J by 10 bases, with 17 bases between the two germline ends. CDR3 amino acids: CASSSADRAGSPLHF. As DNA, the CDR3 is TGTGCCAGCAGTTCTGCGGACCGAGCAGGGTCACCCCTCCACTTT.

The chain combines TRBV20-1 with TRBJ2-7; no definite D call. Per the germline V gene, CDR1 is DFQATT and CDR2 is SNEGSKA (reference sequence). Between the trimmed V and J ends, which lost 6 bases and 3 bases, there was a span of 9 bases. The CDR3 contains 11 residues. The CDR3 loop reads CSASDGYEQYF. CDR3 bases: TGCAGTGCCTCGGACGGCTACGAGCAGTACTTC.

The chain is built from TRBV5-4 and TRBJ2-7; unclear D gene. The CDR3 extends over 11 amino acids. V gave up 4 bases and J gave up 0 bases, with 2 bases separating them. Per germline, CDR1 SGHNT and CDR2 YYREEE (reference sequence). In DNA form, the CDR3 reads TGTGCCAGCAGCCCCTCCTACGAGCAGTACTTC. Its protein product is CASSPSYEQYF.

The chain links TRBV7-6 to TRBJ2-2; D not certain. This CDR3 region has 15 residues. CDR1 SGHVS and CDR2 FNYEAQ come from the germline V gene. The V end lost 5 bases, the J end lost 0 bases, and 10 bases lay between the germline ends. The chain's CDR3 is CASSVRVSNTGELFF. DNA for the CDR3: TGTGCCAGCAGCGTAAGGGTTTCGAACACCGGGGAGCTGTTTTTT.

The chain uses TRBV19 and TRBJ2-7; 11 bases are a match to TRBD2. V trimming: 5 bases; J trimming: 0 bases; junction bases outside the gene matches: 3. The germline gives CDR1 LNHDA, CDR2 SQIVND (reference sequence). The CDR3 loop spans 15 amino acids. The CDR3, as DNA: TGTGCCAGTAGTCCTAGCGGGGGGTTCTCCTACGAGCAGTACTTC. As protein: CASSPSGGFSYEQYF.

The chain uses TRBV19 and TRBJ2-3; no definite D call. Trimming took off 7 bases at V and 6 bases at J, with 11 bases between the two ends. From germline, CDR1 is LNHDA and CDR2 SQIVND (reference sequence). The CDR3 extends over 12 amino acids. DNA of the CDR3: TGTGCCAGTACCAATGGGATCGATACGCAGTATTTT. It yields the protein CASTNGIDTQYF.

V usage is TRBV5-1 and J usage is TRBJ1-6, with 10 bases identical to TRBD1. Germline V gives CDR1 SGHRS, CDR2 YFSETQ. The CDR3 has 15 amino acids. Unmatched junction bases numbered 6, after V lost 3 bases and J lost 9 bases. CDR3 protein: CASSYGTGESSPLHF. CDR3 bases: TGCGCCAGCAGCTACGGGACAGGGGAGAGTTCACCCCTCCACTTT.

V is TRBV7-9 and J is TRBJ2-7, with 7 bases matching TRBD2. Germline V lookup: CDR1 SEHNR, CDR2 FQNEAQ (reference sequence). Trimming took 3 bases from V and 5 from J; bases not matched to a gene: 7. The CDR3 contains 14 residues. The CDR3, as DNA: TGTGCCAGCAGCTTCACTAGCGTAAAACACGAGCAGTACTTC. As protein: CASSFTSVKHEQYF.

This chain joins TRBV18 and TRBJ1-1; D remains ambiguous. CDR1 and CDR2 (germline): KGHSH, LQKENI. The germline V and J ends were trimmed by 3 bases and 5 bases, with 10 bases remaining between them. The CDR3 loop spans 13 amino acids. CDR3 DNA sequence: TGTGCCAGCTCACCTACGGCGGGGACTGAAGCTTTCTTT. Its translation: CASSPTAGTEAFF.

As to this clone: Sequence at one end of the junction differs from germline and may be a read error. The rearrangement links TRBV12-5 to TRBJ2-7, with 8 bases aligning to TRBD1. Germline loops: CDR1 LGHNT, CDR2 FRNRAP. The length of the CDR3 is 14 residues. The CDR3 spells CASARTGFSNEQYF. CDR3 nucleotides: TGTGCTAGTGCCCGGACAGGGTTCTCCAACGAGCAGTACTTC.

The chain combines TRBV10-3 with TRBJ2-3; D uncertain. The germline V gene encodes CDR1 ENHRY and CDR2 SYGVKD. The germline V and J ends were trimmed by 8 bases and 0 bases, with 9 bases remaining between them. CDR3 length equals 13 residues. This CDR3 is CAIPPSSTDTQYF. In DNA, the CDR3 is TGTGCCATCCCCCCTTCTAGCACAGATACGCAGTATTTT.

The count of this clone is one. The chain couples TRBV30 to TRBJ1-3, with TRBD1 as a possible D gene (5 bases). CDR1 is GTSNPN and CDR2 is SVGIG in the germline V gene (reference sequence). V lost 3 bases to trimming and J lost 2 bases, with 11 bases between them. The CDR3 totals 14 residues. The CDR3 DNA follows: TGTGCCTGGAGGTTGTGGGACCCTGGAAACACCATATATTTT. This translates into CAWRLWDPGNTIYF.

The chain is built from TRBV18 and TRBJ1-1; D remains ambiguous. Trimming removed 6 bases from V and 2 bases from J, with 19 bases in between. Germline V gene sequence: CDR1 KGHSH, CDR2 LQKENI. CDR3 length: 16 amino acids. The CDR3 loop reads CASSDSPQIINTEAFF. The CDR3 coding sequence is TGTGCCAGCTCCGATTCCCCCCAAATTATTAACACTGAAGCTTTCTTT. The entire variable domain, with the rest obtained from reference TRBV18 and TRBJ1-1, is as follows: NAGVMQNPRHLVRRRGQEARLRCSPMKGHSHVYWYRQLPEEGLKFMVYLQKENIIDESGMPKERFSAEFPKEGPSILRIQQVVRGDSAAYFCASSDSPQIINTEAFFGQGTRLTVV.

The chain carries TRBV27 and TRBJ2-3; D remains unclear. V gave up 10 bases and J gave up 2 bases, with 19 bases separating them. Germline-derived CDR1 and CDR2 are MNHEY and SMNVEV (reference sequence). There are 15 residues in the CDR3. The CDR3 reads CAIRFAPRPTDTQYF. DNA for the CDR3: TGTGCCATTCGATTCGCTCCCCGACCCACAGATACGCAGTATTTT.

This clone occurred a few times. The gene calls are TRBV30 and TRBJ1-1; maybe TRBD1 (5 bases). V was clipped by 4 bases and J by 7 bases, with 22 bases between them. This CDR3 has 15 amino acids. The germline V gene encodes CDR1 GTSNPN and CDR2 SVGIG (reference sequence). CDR3 amino acids: CAWKPGLIGRVEAFF. The CDR3, as DNA: TGTGCCTGGAAACCAGGGTTGATTGGGCGGGTTGAAGCTTTCTTT.

V usage is TRBV10-3 and J usage is TRBJ1-3, with 9 bases that match TRBD1. V was pared by 6 bases and J by 9 bases, with 9 bases of the junction left unmatched. This CDR3 has 14 amino acids. Germline CDR1 is ENHRY and CDR2 is SYGVKD. The CDR3 DNA follows: TGTGCCATCAGCCAAGAGGGACAGGGATCCACCATATATTTT. It is translated as CAISQEGQGSTIYF.

The rearrangement uses TRBV9 and TRBJ2-1; 10 bases fit TRBD2. Trimming took 4 bases from V and 6 from J; bases not matched to a gene: 7. The CDR3 has 15 residues. Per the germline V gene, CDR1 is SGDLS and CDR2 is YYNGEE. CDR3 sequence (DNA): TGTGCCAGCAGCAAAAGCGGGGGGGCCTCCAATGAGCAGTTCTTC. As protein: CASSKSGGASNEQFF.

Of note for this clone: Within the sample, other DNA sequences also encode this same CDR3. The V gene is TRBV6-5, the J gene TRBJ2-7; 10 positions agree with TRBD1. This CDR3 has 14 residues. The germline V gene encodes CDR1 MNHEY and CDR2 SVGAGI. V gave up 4 bases and J gave up 5 bases; unmatched junction bases: 5. CDR3 region: CASSSRGTGDEQYF. CDR3 coding DNA: TGTGCCAGCAGTTCTCGAGGGACAGGGGACGAGCAGTACTTC.

This sequence joins TRBV19 and TRBJ2-2; 7 positions agree with TRBD2. The CDR3 runs to 15 residues. From germline, CDR1 is LNHDA and CDR2 SQIVND (reference sequence). V was pared by 3 bases and J by 5 bases, with 6 bases of the junction left unmatched. CDR3 sequence (DNA): TGTGCCAGTAGTATTCAGGGAGCGGGGACCGGGGAGCTGTTTTTT. It yields the protein CASSIQGAGTGELFF.

This chain's CDR3 is CASSDPGAGVDTQYF. The CDR3, as DNA: TGTGCCAGCAGTGACCCGGGGGCGGGGGTAGATACGCAGTATTTT. The V gene is TRBV6-1, the J gene TRBJ2-3; TRBD2 is a possible D gene (7 bases). Looked up from germline, CDR1 is MNHNS and CDR2 is SASEGT. The CDR3 has 15 amino acids. Trimming left V 3 bases short and J 5 bases short, with 15 bases between.

The chain is built from TRBV10-1 and TRBJ2-1; possible D gene TRBD2, 7 bases. This CDR3 region has 16 residues. Germline assignment: CDR1 WNHNN and CDR2 SYGVQD (reference sequence). Trimming left V 8 bases short and J 3 bases short, with 20 bases between. CDR3 in DNA: TGCGCCAGCTCCGAAGGGGGGGGGCCTTTCTACAATGAGCAGTTCTTC. Translated: CASSEGGGPFYNEQFF.

CDR3 sequence: CAGARGGDTEAFF. CDR3 in DNA: TGTGCCGGGGCTCGGGGTGGGGACACTGAAGCTTTCTTT. The J gene is TRBJ1-1, the V gene TRBV2, with D perhaps matching TRBD1 (5 bases). CDR3 length: 13 amino acids. The germline V and J ends were trimmed by 11 bases and 3 bases, with 16 bases remaining between them. Germline CDR1 is SNHLY and CDR2 is FYNNEI.